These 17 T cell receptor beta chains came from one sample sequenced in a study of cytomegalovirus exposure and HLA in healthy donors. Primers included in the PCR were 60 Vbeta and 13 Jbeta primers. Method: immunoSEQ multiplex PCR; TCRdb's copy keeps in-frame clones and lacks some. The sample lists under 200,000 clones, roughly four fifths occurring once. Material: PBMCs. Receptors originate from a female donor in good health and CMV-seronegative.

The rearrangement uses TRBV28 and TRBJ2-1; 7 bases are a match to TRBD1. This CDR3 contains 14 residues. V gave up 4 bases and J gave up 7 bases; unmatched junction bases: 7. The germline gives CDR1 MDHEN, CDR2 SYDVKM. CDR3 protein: CASSWNLRGNEQFF. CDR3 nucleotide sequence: TGTGCCAGCAGTTGGAACCTCAGGGGGAATGAGCAGTTCTTC.

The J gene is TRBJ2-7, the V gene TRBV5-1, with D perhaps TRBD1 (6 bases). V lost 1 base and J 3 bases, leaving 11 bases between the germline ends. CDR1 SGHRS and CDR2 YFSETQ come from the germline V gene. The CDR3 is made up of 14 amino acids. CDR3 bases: TGCGCCAGCAGCTTGTGGGGGCTCTTCTACGAGCAGTACTTC. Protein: CASSLWGLFYEQYF.

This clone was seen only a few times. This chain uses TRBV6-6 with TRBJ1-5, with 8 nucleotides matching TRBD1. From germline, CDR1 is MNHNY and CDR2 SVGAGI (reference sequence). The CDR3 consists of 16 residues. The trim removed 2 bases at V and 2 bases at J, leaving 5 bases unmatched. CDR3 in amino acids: CASSYDRGDGNQPQHF. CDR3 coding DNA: TGTGCCAGCAGTTACGACAGGGGCGACGGCAATCAGCCCCAGCATTTT.

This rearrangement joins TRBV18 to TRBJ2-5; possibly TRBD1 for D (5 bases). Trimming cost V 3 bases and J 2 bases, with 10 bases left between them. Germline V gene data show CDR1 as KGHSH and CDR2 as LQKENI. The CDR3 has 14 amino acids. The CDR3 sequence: CASSPRADQETQYF. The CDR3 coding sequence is TGTGCCAGCTCACCCAGGGCAGATCAAGAGACCCAGTACTTC.

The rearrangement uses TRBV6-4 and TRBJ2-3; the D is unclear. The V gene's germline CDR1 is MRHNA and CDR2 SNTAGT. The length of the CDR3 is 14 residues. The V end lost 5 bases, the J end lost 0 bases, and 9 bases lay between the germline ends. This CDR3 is CASSRTASTDTQYF. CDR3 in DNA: TGTGCCAGCAGTCGCACAGCTAGCACAGATACGCAGTATTTT.

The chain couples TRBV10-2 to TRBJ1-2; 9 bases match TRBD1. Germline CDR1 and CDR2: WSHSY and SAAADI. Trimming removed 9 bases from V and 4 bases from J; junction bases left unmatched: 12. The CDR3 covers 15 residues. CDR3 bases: TGCGCCAGTACTAAGGACAGGGGCCCATTCTATGGCTACACCTTC. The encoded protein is CASTKDRGPFYGYTF.

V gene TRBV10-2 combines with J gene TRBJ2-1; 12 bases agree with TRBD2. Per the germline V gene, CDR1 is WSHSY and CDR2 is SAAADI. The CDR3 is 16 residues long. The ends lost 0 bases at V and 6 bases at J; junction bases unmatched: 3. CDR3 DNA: TGCGCCAGCAGTGAGTCCCTAGCGGGGGGGCTCAATGAGCAGTTCTTC. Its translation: CASSESLAGGLNEQFF.

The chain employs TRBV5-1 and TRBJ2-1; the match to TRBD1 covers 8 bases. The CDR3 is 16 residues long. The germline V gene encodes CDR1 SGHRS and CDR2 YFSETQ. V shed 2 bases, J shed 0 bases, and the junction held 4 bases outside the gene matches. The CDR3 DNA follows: TGCGCCAGCAGCTTAGGACAGGGAGGCTCCTACAATGAGCAGTTCTTC. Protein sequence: CASSLGQGGSYNEQFF.

The CDR3, as DNA: TGTGCCAGCAGCGCCCGGGACTACCCCCGGGGGAACAATGAGCAGTTCTTC. Its translation: CASSARDYPRGNNEQFF. This rearrangement joins TRBV9 to TRBJ2-1; 7 bases fit TRBD2. The V and J ends lost 3 bases and 5 bases, in that order; junction bases with no gene match: 14. The CDR3 consists of 17 residues. Germline V lookup: CDR1 SGDLS, CDR2 YYNGEE. Together with reference TRBV9 and TRBJ2-1, the CDR3 gives the full variable domain: DSGVTQTPKHLITATGQRVTLRCSPRSGDLSVYWYQQSLDQGLQFLIQYYNGEERAKGNILERFSAQQFPDLHSELNLSSLELGDSALYFCASSARDYPRGNNEQFFGPGTRLTVL.

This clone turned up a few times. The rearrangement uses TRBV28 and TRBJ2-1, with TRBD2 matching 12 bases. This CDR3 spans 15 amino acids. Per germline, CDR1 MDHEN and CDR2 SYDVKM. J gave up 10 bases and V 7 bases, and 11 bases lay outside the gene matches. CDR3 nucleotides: TGTGCCAGCACCGAGGCTAGCGGGAGGGCCAGGGAGCAGTTCTTC. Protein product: CASTEASGRAREQFF.

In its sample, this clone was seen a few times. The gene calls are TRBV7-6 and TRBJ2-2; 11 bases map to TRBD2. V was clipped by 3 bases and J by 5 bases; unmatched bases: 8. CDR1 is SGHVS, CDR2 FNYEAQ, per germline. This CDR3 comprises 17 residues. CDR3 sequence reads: CASSFTSGGVKTGELFF. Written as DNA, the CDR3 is TGTGCCAGCAGCTTTACTAGCGGGGGTGTTAAGACCGGGGAGCTGTTTTTT.

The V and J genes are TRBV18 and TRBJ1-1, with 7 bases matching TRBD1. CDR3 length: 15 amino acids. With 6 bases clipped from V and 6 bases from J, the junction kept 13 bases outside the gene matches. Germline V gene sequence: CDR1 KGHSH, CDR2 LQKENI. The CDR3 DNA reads TGTGCCAGCTCTTGGGACAGTGTCTTGGTGTCTGAAGCTTTCTTT. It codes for CASSWDSVLVSEAFF.

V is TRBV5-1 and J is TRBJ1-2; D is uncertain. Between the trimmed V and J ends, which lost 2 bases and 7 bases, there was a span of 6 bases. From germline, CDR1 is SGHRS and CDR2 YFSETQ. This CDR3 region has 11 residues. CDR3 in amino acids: CASSFGGGYTF. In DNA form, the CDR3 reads TGCGCCAGCAGCTTCGGAGGTGGCTACACCTTC.

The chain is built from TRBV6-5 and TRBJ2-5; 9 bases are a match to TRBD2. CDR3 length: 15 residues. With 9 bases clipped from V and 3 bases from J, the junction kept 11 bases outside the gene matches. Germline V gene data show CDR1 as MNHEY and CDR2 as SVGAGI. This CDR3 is CASTRVAGGEETQYF. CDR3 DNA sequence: TGTGCCAGTACAAGGGTTGCGGGGGGGGAAGAGACCCAGTACTTC.

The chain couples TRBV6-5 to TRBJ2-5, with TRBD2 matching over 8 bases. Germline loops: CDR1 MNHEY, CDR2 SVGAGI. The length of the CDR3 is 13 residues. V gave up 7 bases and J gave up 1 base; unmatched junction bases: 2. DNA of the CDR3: TGTGCCAGCAATAGCGGGACCCAAGAGACCCAGTACTTC. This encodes CASNSGTQETQYF.

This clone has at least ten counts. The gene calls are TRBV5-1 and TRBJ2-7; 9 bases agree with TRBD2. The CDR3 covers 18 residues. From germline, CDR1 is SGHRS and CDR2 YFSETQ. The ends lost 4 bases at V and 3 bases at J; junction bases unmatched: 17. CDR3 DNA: TGCGCCAGCAGCCCCAAGTTGGATAGCGGGAGTGTAGGCTACGAGCAGTACTTC. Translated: CASSPKLDSGSVGYEQYF. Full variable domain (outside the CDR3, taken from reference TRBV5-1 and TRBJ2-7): KAGVTQTPRYLIKTRGQQVTLSCSPISGHRSVSWYQQTPGQGLQFLFEYFSETQRNKGNFPGRFSGRQFSNSRSEMNVSTLELGDSALYLCASSPKLDSGSVGYEQYFGPGTRLTVT.

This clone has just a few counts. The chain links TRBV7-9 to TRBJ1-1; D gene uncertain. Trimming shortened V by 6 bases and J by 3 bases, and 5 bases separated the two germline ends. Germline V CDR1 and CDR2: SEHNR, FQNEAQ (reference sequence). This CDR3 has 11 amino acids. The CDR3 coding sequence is TGTGCCAGCAGGCAGGACACTGAAGCTTTCTTT. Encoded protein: CASRQDTEAFF. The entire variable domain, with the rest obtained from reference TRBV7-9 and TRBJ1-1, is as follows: DTGVSQNPRHKITKRGQNVTFRCDPISEHNRLYWYRQTLGQGPEFLTYFQNEAQLEKSRLLSDRFSAERPKGSFSTLEIQRTEQGDSAMYLCASRQDTEAFFGQGTRLTVV.